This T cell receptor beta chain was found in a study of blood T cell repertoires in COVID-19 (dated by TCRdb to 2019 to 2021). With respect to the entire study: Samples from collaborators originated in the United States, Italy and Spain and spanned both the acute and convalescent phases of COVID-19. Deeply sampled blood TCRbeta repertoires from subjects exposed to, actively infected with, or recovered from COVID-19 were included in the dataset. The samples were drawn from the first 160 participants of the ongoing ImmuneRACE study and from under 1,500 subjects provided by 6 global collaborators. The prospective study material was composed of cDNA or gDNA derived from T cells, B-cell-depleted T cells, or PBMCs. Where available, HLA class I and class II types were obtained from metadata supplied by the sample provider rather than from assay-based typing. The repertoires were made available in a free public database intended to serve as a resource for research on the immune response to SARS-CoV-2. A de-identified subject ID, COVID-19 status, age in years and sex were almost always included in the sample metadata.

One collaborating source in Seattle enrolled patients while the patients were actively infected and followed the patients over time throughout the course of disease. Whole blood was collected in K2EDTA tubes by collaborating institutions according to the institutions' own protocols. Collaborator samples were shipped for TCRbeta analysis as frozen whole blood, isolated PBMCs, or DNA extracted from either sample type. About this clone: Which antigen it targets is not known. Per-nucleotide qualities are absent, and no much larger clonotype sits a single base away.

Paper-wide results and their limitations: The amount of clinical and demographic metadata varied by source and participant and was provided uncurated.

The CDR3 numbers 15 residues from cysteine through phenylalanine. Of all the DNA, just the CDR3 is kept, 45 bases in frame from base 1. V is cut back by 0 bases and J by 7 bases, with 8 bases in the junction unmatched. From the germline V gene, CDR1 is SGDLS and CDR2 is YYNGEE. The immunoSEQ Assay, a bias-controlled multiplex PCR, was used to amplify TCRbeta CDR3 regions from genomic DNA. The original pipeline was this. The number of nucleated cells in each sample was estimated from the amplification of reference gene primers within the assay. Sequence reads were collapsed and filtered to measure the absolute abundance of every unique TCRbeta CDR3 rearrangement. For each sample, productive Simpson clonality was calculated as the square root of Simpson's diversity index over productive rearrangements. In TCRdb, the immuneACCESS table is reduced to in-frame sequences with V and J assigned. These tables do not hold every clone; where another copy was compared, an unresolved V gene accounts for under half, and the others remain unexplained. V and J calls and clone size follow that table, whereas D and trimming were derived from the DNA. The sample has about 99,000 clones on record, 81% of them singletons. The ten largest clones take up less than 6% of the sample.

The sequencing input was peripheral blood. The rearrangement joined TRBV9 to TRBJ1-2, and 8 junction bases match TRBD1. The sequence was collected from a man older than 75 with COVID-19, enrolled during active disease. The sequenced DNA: TGTGCCAGCAGCGTAGTCGACAGGGGAGTCAGTGGCTACACCTTC. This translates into CASSVVDRGVSGYTF.